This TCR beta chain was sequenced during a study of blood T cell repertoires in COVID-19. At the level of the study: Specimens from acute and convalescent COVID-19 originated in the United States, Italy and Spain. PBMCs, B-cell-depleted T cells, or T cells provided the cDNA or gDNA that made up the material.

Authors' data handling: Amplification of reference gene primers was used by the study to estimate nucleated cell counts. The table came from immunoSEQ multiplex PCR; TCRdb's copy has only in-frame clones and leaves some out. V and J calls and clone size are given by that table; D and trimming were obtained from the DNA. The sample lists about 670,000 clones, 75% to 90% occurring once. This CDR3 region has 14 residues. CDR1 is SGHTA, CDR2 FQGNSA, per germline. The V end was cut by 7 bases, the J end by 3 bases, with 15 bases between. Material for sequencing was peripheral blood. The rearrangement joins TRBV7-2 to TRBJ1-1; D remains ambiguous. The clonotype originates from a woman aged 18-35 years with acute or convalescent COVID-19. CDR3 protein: CASNTRFDYTEAFF. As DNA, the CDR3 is TGTGCCAGCAACACCAGATTTGATTACACTGAAGCTTTCTTT.